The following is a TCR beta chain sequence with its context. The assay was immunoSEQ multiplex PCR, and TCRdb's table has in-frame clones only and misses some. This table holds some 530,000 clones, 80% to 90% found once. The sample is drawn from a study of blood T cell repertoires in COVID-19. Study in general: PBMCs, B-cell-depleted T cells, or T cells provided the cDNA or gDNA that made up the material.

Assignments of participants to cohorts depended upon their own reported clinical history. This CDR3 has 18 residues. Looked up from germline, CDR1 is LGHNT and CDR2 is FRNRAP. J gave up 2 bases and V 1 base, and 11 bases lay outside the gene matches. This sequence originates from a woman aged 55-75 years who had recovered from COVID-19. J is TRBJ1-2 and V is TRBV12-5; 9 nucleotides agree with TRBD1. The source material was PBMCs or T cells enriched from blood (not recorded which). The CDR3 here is CASGLAYWDREANYGYTF. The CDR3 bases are TGTGCTAGTGGTTTGGCCTATTGGGACAGGGAAGCGAACTATGGCTACACCTTC.